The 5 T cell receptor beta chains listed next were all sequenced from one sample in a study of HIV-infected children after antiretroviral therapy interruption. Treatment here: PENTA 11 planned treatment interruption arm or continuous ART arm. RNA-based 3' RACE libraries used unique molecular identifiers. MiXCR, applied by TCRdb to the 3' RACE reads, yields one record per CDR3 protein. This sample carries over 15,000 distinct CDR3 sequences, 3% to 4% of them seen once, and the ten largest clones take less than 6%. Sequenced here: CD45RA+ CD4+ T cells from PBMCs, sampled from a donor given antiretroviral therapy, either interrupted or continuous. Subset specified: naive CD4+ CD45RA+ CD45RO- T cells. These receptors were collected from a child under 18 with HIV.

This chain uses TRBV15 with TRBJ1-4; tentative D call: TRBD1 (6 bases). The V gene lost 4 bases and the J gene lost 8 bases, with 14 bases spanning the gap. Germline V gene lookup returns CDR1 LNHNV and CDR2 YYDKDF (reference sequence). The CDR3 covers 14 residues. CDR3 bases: TGTGCCACCAGCACGCGAGGGGGAGGGGAAAAACTGTTTTTT. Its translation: CATSTRGGGEKLFF. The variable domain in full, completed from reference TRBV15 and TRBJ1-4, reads DAMVIQNPRYQVTQFGKPVTLSCSQTLNHNVMYWYQQKSSQAPKLLFHYYDKDFNNEADTPDNFQSRRPNTSFCFLDIRSPGLGDTAMYLCATSTRGGGEKLFFGSGTQLSVL.

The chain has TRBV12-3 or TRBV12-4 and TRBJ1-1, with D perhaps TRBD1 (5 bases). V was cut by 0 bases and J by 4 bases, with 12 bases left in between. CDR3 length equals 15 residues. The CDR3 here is CASSLAGQVATEAFF. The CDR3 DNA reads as TGTGCCAGCAGTTTAGCGGGGCAGGTGGCCACTGAAGCTTTCTTT.

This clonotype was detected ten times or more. CDR3 nucleotides: TGTGCCAGCACCGATAGTTTTAACGCCTCCTACGAGCAGTACTTC. This codes for CASTDSFNASYEQYF. The chain recombines TRBV12-3 or TRBV12-4 with TRBJ2-7; no definite D call. V lost 7 bases to trimming and J lost 0 bases, with 16 bases between them. The CDR3 runs to 15 residues.

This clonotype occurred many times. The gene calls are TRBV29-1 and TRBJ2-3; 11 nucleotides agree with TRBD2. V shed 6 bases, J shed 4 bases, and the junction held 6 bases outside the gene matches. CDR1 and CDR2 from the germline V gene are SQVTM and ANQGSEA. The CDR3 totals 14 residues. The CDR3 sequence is CSVVTSGGADTQYF. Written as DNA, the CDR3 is TGCAGCGTCGTCACTAGCGGGGGCGCAGATACGCAGTATTTT.

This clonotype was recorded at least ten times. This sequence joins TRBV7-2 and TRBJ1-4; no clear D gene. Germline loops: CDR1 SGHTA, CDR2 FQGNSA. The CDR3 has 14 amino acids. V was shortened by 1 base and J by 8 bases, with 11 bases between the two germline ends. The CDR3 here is CASSLGYTGEKLFF. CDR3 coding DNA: TGTGCCAGCAGCTTAGGATATACGGGGGAAAAACTGTTTTTT.